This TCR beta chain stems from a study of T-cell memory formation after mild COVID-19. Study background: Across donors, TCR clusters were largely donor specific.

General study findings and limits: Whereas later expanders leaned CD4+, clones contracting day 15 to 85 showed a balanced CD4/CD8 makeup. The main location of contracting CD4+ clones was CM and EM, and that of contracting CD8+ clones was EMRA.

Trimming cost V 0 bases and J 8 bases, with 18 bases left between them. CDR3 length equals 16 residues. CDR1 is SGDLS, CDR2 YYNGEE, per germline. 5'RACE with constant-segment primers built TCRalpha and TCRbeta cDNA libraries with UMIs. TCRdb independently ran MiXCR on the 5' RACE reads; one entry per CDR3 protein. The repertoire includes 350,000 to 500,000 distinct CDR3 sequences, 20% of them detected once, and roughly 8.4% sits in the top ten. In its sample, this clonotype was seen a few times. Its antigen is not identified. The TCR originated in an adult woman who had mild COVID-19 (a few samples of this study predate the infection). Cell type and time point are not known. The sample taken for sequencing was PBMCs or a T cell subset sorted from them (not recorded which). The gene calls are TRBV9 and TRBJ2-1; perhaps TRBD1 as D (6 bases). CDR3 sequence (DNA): TGTGCCAGCAGCGTAGCAGGGGCAACCTCTAGGGATGAGCAGTTCTTC. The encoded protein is CASSVAGATSRDEQFF.